The 23 T cell receptor beta chains presented below share a single source sample, sequenced in a study of breast tumors, draining lymph nodes, adjacent tissues. The lymph nodes were axillary draining lymph nodes from breast cancer patients. One entry per CDR3 protein, called by TCRdb with MiXCR from the multiplex PCR reads. The sample includes nearly 200,000 distinct CDR3 sequences, approximately 33% of them seen just once. Sequencing input: axillary lymph node tissue. These TCRs come from a female donor with breast cancer. Some clones in this sample may be carry-over from other donors' samples.

This clonotype was recorded at least ten times. The rearrangement joins TRBV20-1 to TRBJ2-5; TRBD2 agrees at 9 bases. The germline gives CDR1 DFQATT, CDR2 SNEGSKA (reference sequence). The CDR3 covers 14 residues. The V and J ends lost 2 bases and 5 bases, in that order; junction bases with no gene match: 6. CDR3 DNA sequence: TGCAGTGCTAGACTTAGCGGGAGTGGTGAGACCCAGTACTTC. Its protein product is CSARLSGSGETQYF.

On this clonotype itself: Since the CDR3 does not end with the conserved phenylalanine or tryptophan, this likely comes from a read error. No DNA is shown, since the ends of the CDR3 on it are uncertain; the CDR3 is the one TCRdb lists. The chain's CDR3 is CASSAQTS. The J gene is TRBJ2-1, the V gene TRBV5-1; the table assigns TRBD2, which was not confirmed against the DNA. The CDR3 region is 8 residues in length, termini included. Looked up from germline, CDR1 is SGHRS and CDR2 is YFSETQ.

This clonotype was seen ten or more times. The CDR3 here is CASSLGSTSDTQYF. The CDR3 bases are TGCGCCAGCAGCTTGGGAAGTACGTCAGATACGCAGTATTTT. The gene calls are TRBV5-1 and TRBJ2-3; D ambiguous. Trimming took off 0 bases at V and 4 bases at J, with 9 bases between the two ends. CDR1 is SGHRS, CDR2 YFSETQ, per germline. The CDR3 has 14 amino acids.

A single count supports this clonotype. The J gene is TRBJ2-2, the V gene TRBV10-3; D is perhaps TRBD2 (6 bases). Trimming took 1 base from V and 2 from J, leaving 8 bases between them. This CDR3 is 15 amino acids long. Per the germline V gene, CDR1 is ENHRY and CDR2 is SYGVKD. As DNA, the CDR3 is TGTGCCATCAGTGAGTTTAGCGGCAACACCGGGGAGCTGTTTTTT. Protein product: CAISEFSGNTGELFF.

The J gene is TRBJ2-3, the V gene TRBV6-1; possibly TRBD1 or TRBD2 for D (6 bases each). CDR3 length: 16 residues. Germline CDR1 MNHNS, CDR2 SASEGT. V was cut by 2 bases and J by 0 bases, with 12 bases left in between. In nucleotides, the CDR3 is TGTGCCAGCAGTGAAAGGGGGGTGAGGAGCACAGATACGCAGTATTTT. This gives the protein CASSERGVRSTDTQYF.

V is TRBV15 and J is TRBJ2-1; 9 nucleotides agree with TRBD1. Germline V gives CDR1 LNHNV, CDR2 YYDKDF (reference sequence). V trimming: 1 base; J trimming: 7 bases; junction bases outside the gene matches: 8. This CDR3 is 16 amino acids long. The CDR3 nucleotides are TGTGCCACCAGCAGAGCCGGGACAGGGATGGTGAATGAGCAGTTCTTC. As protein: CATSRAGTGMVNEQFF.

Ten or more counts support this clonotype. V usage is TRBV18 and J usage is TRBJ2-7; D gene uncertain. Germline CDR1 and CDR2: KGHSH and LQKENI. CDR3 length equals 15 residues. V dropped 2 bases and J dropped 2 bases, with 13 bases sitting between them. CDR3 nucleotide sequence: TGTGCCAGCTCACCAGGGATGGGCTATACCTACGAGCAGTACTTC. It yields the protein CASSPGMGYTYEQYF.

The table lists this clonotype with many counts. The gene calls are TRBV6-5 and TRBJ2-5; 7 bases are a match to TRBD2. This CDR3 has 15 amino acids. Germline lookup yields CDR1 MNHEY and CDR2 SVGAGI. Trimming at V came to 11 bases and at J to 4 bases, leaving 16 bases not matched to a gene. The CDR3: CALPSGGVMGETQYF. In DNA form, the CDR3 reads TGTGCCCTCCCGAGTGGGGGGGTAATGGGAGAGACCCAGTACTTC.

Many counts were recorded for this clonotype. This chain's CDR3 is CAWSSDRGNQPQHF. The CDR3, as DNA: TGTGCCTGGAGTAGTGACAGGGGCAATCAGCCCCAGCATTTT. The chain couples TRBV30 to TRBJ1-5; 7 positions agree with TRBD1. There are 14 residues in the CDR3. V was clipped by 2 bases and J by 2 bases; unmatched bases: 3. Germline-derived CDR1 and CDR2 are GTSNPN and SVGIG (reference sequence).

This clonotype was seen at least ten times. The chain uses TRBV5-5 and TRBJ1-3, with no clear D. CDR3 length: 13 residues. The germline V and J ends were trimmed by 0 bases and 3 bases, with 4 bases remaining between them. Germline assignment: CDR1 SGHKS and CDR2 YYEKEE (reference sequence). The CDR3 nucleotides read TGTGCCAGCAGCTTGGCCGGTGGAAACACCATATATTTT. This translates into CASSLAGGNTIYF. The whole variable domain, remainder taken from reference TRBV5-5 and TRBJ1-3, is DAGVTQSPTHLIKTRGQQVTLRCSPISGHKSVSWYQQVLGQGPQFIFQYYEKEERGRGNFPDRFSARQFPNYSSELNVNALLLGDSALYLCASSLAGGNTIYFGEGSWLTVV.

This clonotype was recorded at least ten times. V is TRBV5-1 and J is TRBJ1-5; 7 bases fit TRBD1. This CDR3 has 14 residues. Germline CDR1 reads SGHRS; CDR2 reads YFSETQ. Germline trimming cut 4 bases from V and 1 base from J; bases unmatched to any gene: 2. The DNA of the CDR3 is TGCGCCAGCAGCCAGGGGGAGAGCAATCAGCCCCAGCATTTT. Encoded protein: CASSQGESNQPQHF.

The chain carries TRBV7-2 and TRBJ2-5; 14 positions match TRBD2. This CDR3 comprises 16 residues. Germline V gene lookup returns CDR1 SGHTA and CDR2 FQGNSA. Trimming cost V 6 bases and J 4 bases; bases outside gene matches: 7. The CDR3 spells CASSFTGTSGGETQYF. DNA for the CDR3: TGTGCCAGCAGTTTCACCGGGACTAGCGGGGGAGAGACCCAGTACTTC.

This clonotype was counted many times. This chain joins TRBV7-2 and TRBJ1-2; 7 bases agree with TRBD1. The CDR3 length is 16 residues. Germline lookup yields CDR1 SGHTA and CDR2 FQGNSA. V shed 5 bases and J 0 bases; nucleotides not matched to a gene: 9. The CDR3 spells CASSPYRQGANYGYTF. The CDR3 DNA reads as TGTGCCAGCAGCCCATACAGACAGGGCGCTAACTATGGCTACACCTTC.

A few counts support this clonotype. A much larger clone lies a single base off, so this may be a read error. The rearrangement joins TRBV11-2 to TRBJ1-2; weak D call: TRBD1 (5 bases). The CDR3 consists of 15 residues. Germline V gene lookup returns CDR1 SGHAT and CDR2 FQNNGV. Deletions cut 0 bases from V and 2 bases from J, with 10 bases between. This chain's CDR3 is CASSLDPRANYGYTF. For the CDR3, the DNA is TGTGCCAGCAGCTTAGACCCCAGGGCCAACTATGGCTACACCTTC.

The chain uses TRBV2 and TRBJ1-1; a possible D gene is TRBD1 (6 bases). V lost 5 bases, J lost 6 bases, and 13 bases lay in between. The CDR3 sequence is 13 residues long. Germline V gene sequence: CDR1 SNHLY, CDR2 FYNNEI. The CDR3 sequence is CASSSTGSAEAFF. The CDR3, as DNA: TGTGCCAGCAGTTCGACAGGATCGGCTGAAGCTTTCTTT.

The chain joins TRBV6-2 or TRBV6-3 to TRBJ2-3; no clear D gene. The CDR3 totals 12 residues. Deletions cut 0 bases from V and 10 bases from J, with 8 bases between. In germline, CDR1 is MNHEY, CDR2 SVGEGT. The CDR3 DNA follows: TGTGCCAGCAGTTACTCGCAAGGTGCGCAGTATTTT. As protein: CASSYSQGAQYF.

This clonotype has ten or more counts. The chain is built from TRBV12-3 or TRBV12-4 and TRBJ2-1; 9 positions agree with TRBD2. The ends lost 5 bases at V and 3 bases at J; junction bases unmatched: 8. The CDR3 covers 16 residues. CDR3 bases: TGTGCCAGCAGTAATTCCGGGACTAGCAACTACAATGAGCAGTTCTTC. Translated, it gives CASSNSGTSNYNEQFF.

V is TRBV5-1 and J is TRBJ2-3, with no clear D. Germline-derived CDR1 and CDR2 are SGHRS and YFSETQ. The germline V and J ends were trimmed by 0 bases and 6 bases, with 8 bases remaining between them. There are 13 residues in the CDR3. The CDR3 DNA reads as TGCGCCAGCAGCTTGGGGGCACGGGATACGCAGTATTTT. Encoded protein: CASSLGARDTQYF. The full variable domain, with the rest looked up from reference TRBV5-1 and TRBJ2-3, is KAGVTQTPRYLIKTRGQQVTLSCSPISGHRSVSWYQQTPGQGLQFLFEYFSETQRNKGNFPGRFSGRQFSNSRSEMNVSTLELGDSALYLCASSLGARDTQYFGPGTRLTVL.

This clonotype was seen ten or more times. The rearrangement joins TRBV7-8 to TRBJ2-5, with a weak D call TRBD1 (6 bases). The V end lost 1 base, the J end lost 2 bases, and 17 bases lay between the germline ends. Germline V gene sequence: CDR1 SGHVS, CDR2 FQNEAQ. The length of the CDR3 is 17 residues. The CDR3 DNA reads as TGTGCCAGCAGCTTAGACTTGCCGGGACATCAACAAGAGACCCAGTACTTC. Translated, it gives CASSLDLPGHQQETQYF.

This clonotype was counted ten times or more. V usage is TRBV12-5 and J usage is TRBJ2-2, with D hard to call. Looked up from germline, CDR1 is LGHNT and CDR2 is FRNRAP. V was trimmed by 3 bases and J by 2 bases, leaving 13 bases between them. The CDR3 covers 16 residues. CDR3 in amino acids: CASGFYRNTNTGELFF. CDR3 nucleotide sequence: TGTGCTAGTGGTTTCTACAGAAATACTAACACCGGGGAGCTGTTTTTT. The complete variable domain, with remaining parts taken from reference TRBV12-5 and TRBJ2-2, reads DARVTQTPRHKVTEMGQEVTMRCQPILGHNTVFWYRQTMMQGLELLAYFRNRAPLDDSGMPKDRFSAEMPDATLATLKIQPSEPRDSAVYFCASGFYRNTNTGELFFGEGSRLTVL.

This clonotype was picked up a small number of times. This chain joins TRBV2 and TRBJ1-1; unclear D gene. V lost 4 bases and J 5 bases, leaving 14 bases between the germline ends. The CDR3 spans 14 residues. Germline loops: CDR1 SNHLY, CDR2 FYNNEI. In nucleotides, the CDR3 is TGTGCCAGCAGTGGAAACGGCTGGGGAACTGAAGCTTTCTTT. This sequence encodes CASSGNGWGTEAFF. The variable domain in full, completed from reference TRBV2 and TRBJ1-1, reads EPEVTQTPSHQVTQMGQEVILRCVPISNHLYFYWYRQILGQKVEFLVSFYNNEISEKSEIFDDQFSVERPDGSNFTLKIRSTKLEDSAMYFCASSGNGWGTEAFFGQGTRLTVV.

This chain uses TRBV2 with TRBJ1-4; unclear D gene. Trimming stripped 2 bases from V and 8 bases from J, with 12 bases between. The CDR3 is 14 residues long. CDR1 and CDR2 from the germline V gene are SNHLY and FYNNEI. The CDR3 protein is CASSERAGEEKLFF. The CDR3, as DNA: TGTGCCAGCAGTGAACGTGCGGGTGAGGAAAAACTGTTTTTT.

This clonotype was observed at least ten times. The CDR3 spells CASSVTGLAANTGELFF. CDR3 nucleotides: TGTGCCAGCAGCGTAACAGGACTAGCGGCTAACACCGGGGAGCTGTTTTTT. The chain joins TRBV9 to TRBJ2-2; TRBD2 matches at 10 bases. Germline trimming cut 1 base from V and 2 bases from J; bases unmatched to any gene: 5. Germline V gene sequence: CDR1 SGDLS, CDR2 YYNGEE. CDR3 length equals 17 residues.